This T cell receptor beta chain was captured by sequencing in a study of shared T cell receptors in the human thymus. This CDR3 has 16 residues. Trimming removed 2 bases from V and 3 bases from J; junction bases left unmatched: 8. Germline loops: CDR1 MNHEY, CDR2 SVGAGI. Profiling relied on immunoSEQ multiplex PCR, and the TCRdb table lists in-frame clones only, not all of them. Counted here are hundreds of thousands of clones, 87% occurring once; the ten biggest clones make up 0.0094%. This sample also belongs to another study, concerning human thymus T cells.

Sequencing input: thymocytes. The TCR sequence derives from a boy younger than two with a congenital heart defect. The V gene is TRBV6-5, the J gene TRBJ2-5; 8 bases map to TRBD1. DNA for the CDR3: TGTGCCAGCAGTTACGGGCGGACAGGGTACGAAGAGACCCAGTACTTC. It specifies CASSYGRTGYEETQYF.